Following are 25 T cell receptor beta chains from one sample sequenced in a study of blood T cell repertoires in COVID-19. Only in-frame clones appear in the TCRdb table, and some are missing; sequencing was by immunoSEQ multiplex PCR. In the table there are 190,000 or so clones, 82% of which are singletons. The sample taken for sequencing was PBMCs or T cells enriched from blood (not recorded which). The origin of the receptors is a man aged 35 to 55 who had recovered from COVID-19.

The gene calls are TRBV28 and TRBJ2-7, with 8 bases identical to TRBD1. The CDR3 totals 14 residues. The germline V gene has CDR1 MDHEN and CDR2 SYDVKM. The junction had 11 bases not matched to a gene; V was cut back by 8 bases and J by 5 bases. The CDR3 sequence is CASAAAGGRDEQYF. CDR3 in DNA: TGTGCCAGCGCCGCTGCAGGGGGCAGGGACGAGCAGTACTTC.

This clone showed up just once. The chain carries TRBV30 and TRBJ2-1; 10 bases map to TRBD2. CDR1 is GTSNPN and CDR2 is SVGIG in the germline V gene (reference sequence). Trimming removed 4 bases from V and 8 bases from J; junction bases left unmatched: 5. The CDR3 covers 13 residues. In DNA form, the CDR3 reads TGTGCCTGGAACCCTAGCGGGAGCTATGAGCAGTTCTTC. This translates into CAWNPSGSYEQFF.

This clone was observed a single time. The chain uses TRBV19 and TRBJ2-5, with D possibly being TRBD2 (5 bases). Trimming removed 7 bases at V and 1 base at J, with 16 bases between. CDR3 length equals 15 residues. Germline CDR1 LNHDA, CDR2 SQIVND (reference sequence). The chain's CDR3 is CASNPTGNPQETQYF. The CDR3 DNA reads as TGTGCCAGTAACCCGACGGGGAACCCCCAAGAGACCCAGTACTTC.

The CDR3 DNA follows: TGTGCCAGTAGTATCATCAGGGGTGCCAAAAACATTCAGTACTTC. Translating gives CASSIIRGAKNIQYF. The chain carries TRBV19 and TRBJ2-4; possibly TRBD1 for D (6 bases). CDR1 and CDR2 (germline): LNHDA, SQIVND (reference sequence). V dropped 3 bases and J dropped 1 base, with 10 bases sitting between them. The CDR3 is 15 residues long. Full variable domain (outside the CDR3, taken from reference TRBV19 and TRBJ2-4): DGGITQSPKYLFRKEGQNVTLSCEQNLNHDAMYWYRQDPGQGLRLIYYSQIVNDFQKGDIAEGYSVSREKKESFPLTVTSAQKNPTAFYLCASSIIRGAKNIQYFGAGTRLSVL.

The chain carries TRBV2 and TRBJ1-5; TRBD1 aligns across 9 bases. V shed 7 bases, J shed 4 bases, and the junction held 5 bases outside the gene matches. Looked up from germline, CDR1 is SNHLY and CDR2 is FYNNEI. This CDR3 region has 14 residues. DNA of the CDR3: TGTGCCAGCATGGGACAGGGCTCTAATCAGCCCCAGCATTTT. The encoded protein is CASMGQGSNQPQHF.

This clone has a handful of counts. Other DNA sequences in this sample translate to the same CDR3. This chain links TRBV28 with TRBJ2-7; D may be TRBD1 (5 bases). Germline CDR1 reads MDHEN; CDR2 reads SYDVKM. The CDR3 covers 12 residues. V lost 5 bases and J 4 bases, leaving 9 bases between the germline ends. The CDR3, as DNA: TGTGCCAGCAGTCCTAGACAGTACGAGCAGTACTTC. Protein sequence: CASSPRQYEQYF.

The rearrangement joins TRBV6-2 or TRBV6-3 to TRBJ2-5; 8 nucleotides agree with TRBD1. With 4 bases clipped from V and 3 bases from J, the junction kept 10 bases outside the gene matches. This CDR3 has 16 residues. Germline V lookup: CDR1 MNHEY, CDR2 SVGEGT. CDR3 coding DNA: TGTGCCAGCAGTTGGATCAGGGGGCGCTTAGAAGAGACCCAGTACTTC. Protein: CASSWIRGRLEETQYF.

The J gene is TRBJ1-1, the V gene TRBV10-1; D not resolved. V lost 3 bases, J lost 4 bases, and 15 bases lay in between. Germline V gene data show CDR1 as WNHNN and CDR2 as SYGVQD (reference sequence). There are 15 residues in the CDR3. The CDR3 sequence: CASSDSLGARTEAFF. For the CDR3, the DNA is TGCGCCAGCAGTGACTCCTTGGGAGCCCGCACTGAAGCTTTCTTT.

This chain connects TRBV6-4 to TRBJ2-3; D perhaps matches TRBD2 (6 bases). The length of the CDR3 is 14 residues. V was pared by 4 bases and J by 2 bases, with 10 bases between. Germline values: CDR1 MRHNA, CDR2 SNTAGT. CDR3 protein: CASSVGRDTDTQYF. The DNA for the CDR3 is TGTGCCAGCAGTGTTGGGCGGGACACAGATACGCAGTATTTT.

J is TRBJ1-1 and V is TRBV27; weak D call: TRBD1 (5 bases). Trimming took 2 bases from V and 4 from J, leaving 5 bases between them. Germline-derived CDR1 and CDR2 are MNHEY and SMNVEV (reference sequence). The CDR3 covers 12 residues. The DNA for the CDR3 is TGTGCCAGCAGTTTAAGGGGCACTGAAGCTTTCTTT. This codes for CASSLRGTEAFF.

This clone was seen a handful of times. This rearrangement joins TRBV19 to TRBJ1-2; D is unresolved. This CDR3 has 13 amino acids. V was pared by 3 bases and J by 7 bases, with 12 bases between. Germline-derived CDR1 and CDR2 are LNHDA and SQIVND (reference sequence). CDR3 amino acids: CASSIAPRRGYTF. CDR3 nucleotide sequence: TGTGCCAGTAGTATCGCCCCCAGGCGTGGCTACACCTTC.

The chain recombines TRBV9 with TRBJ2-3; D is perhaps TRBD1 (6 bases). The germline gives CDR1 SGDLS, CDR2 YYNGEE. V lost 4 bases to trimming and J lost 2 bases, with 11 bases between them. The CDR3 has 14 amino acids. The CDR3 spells CASSPPGVTDTQYF. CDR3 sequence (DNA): TGTGCCAGCAGCCCCCCAGGGGTCACAGATACGCAGTATTTT.

CDR3 sequence (DNA): TGTGCCATCAGTGAGTCGCGGGAGCGGTACAATGAGCAGTTCTTC. Translation gives CAISESRERYNEQFF. The chain combines TRBV10-3 with TRBJ2-1; TRBD2 matches at 7 bases. CDR3 size: 15 residues. V was clipped by 0 bases and J by 4 bases; unmatched bases: 3. Germline V gene sequence: CDR1 ENHRY, CDR2 SYGVKD.

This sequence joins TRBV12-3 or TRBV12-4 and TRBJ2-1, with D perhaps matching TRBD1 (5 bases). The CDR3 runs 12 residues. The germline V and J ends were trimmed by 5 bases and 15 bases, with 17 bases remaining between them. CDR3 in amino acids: CASSPPRGSLFF. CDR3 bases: TGTGCCAGCAGTCCGCCTAGGGGAAGTTTGTTCTTC.

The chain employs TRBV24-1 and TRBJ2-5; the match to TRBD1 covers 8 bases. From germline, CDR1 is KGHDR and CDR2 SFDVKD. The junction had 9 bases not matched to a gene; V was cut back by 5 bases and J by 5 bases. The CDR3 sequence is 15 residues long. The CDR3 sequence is CATSAPTGAGETQYF. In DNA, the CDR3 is TGTGCCACCAGTGCCCCGACAGGGGCAGGGGAGACCCAGTACTTC.

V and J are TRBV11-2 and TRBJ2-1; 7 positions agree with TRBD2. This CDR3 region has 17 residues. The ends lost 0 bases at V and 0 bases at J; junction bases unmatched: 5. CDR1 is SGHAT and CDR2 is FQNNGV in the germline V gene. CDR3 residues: CASSLEGASGSYNEQFF. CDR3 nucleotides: TGTGCCAGCAGCTTAGAAGGAGCTAGCGGCTCCTACAATGAGCAGTTCTTC.

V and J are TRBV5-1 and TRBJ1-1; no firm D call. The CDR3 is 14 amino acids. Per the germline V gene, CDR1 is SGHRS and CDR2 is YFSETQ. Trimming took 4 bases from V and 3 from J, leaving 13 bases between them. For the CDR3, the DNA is TGCGCCAGCAGCAGGGAGTTGGTGGACACTGAAGCTTTCTTT. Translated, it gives CASSRELVDTEAFF.

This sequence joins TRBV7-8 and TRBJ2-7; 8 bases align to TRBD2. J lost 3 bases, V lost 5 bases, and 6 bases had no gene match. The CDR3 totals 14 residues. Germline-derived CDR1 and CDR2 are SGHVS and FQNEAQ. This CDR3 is CASSAQSGSYEQYF. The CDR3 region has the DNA TGTGCCAGCAGCGCCCAAAGCGGGAGCTACGAGCAGTACTTC. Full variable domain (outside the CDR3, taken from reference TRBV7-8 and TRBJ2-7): GAGVSQSPRYKVAKRGQDVALRCDPISGHVSLFWYQQALGQGPEFLTYFQNEAQLDKSGLPSDRFFAERPEGSVSTLKIQRTQQEDSAVYLCASSAQSGSYEQYFGPGTRLTVT.

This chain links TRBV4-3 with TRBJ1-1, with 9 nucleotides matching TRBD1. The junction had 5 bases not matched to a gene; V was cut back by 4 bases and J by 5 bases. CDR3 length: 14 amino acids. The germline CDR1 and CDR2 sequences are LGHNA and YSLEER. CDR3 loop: CASSPTGGWTEAFF. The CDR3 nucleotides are TGCGCCAGCAGCCCGACAGGGGGTTGGACTGAAGCTTTCTTT.

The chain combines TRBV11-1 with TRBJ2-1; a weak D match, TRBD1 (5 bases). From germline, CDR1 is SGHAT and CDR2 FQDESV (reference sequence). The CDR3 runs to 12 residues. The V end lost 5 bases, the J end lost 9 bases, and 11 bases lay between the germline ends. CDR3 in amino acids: CASSPGQGEQFF. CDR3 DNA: TGTGCCAGCAGCCCGGGCCAGGGTGAGCAGTTCTTC. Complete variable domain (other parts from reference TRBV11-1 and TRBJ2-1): EAEVAQSPRYKITEKSQAVAFWCDPISGHATLYWYRQILGQGPELLVQFQDESVVDDSQLPKDRFSAERLKGVDSTLKIQPAELGDSAMYLCASSPGQGEQFFGPGTRLTVL.

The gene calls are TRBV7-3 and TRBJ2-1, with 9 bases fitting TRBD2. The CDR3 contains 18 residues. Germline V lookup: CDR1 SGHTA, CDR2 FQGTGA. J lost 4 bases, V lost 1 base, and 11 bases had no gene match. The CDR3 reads CASSLNPGREGSYNEQFF. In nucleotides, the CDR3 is TGTGCCAGCAGCTTAAATCCAGGGCGGGAGGGATCATACAATGAGCAGTTCTTC.

CDR3 sequence (DNA): TGTGCCAGCAGTGACAGAACCCGAGAAAAACTGTTTTTT. Residues: CASSDRTREKLFF. This chain connects TRBV12-3 or TRBV12-4 to TRBJ1-4; maybe TRBD1 (5 bases). The CDR3 runs to 13 residues. Trimming took off 5 bases at V and 8 bases at J, with 12 bases between the two ends.

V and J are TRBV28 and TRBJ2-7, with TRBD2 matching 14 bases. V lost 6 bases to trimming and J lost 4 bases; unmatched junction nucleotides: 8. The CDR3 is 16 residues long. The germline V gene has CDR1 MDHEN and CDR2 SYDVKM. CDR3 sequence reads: CASSIGTSGSWYEQYF. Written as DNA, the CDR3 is TGTGCCAGCAGCATAGGGACTAGCGGGAGTTGGTACGAGCAGTACTTC. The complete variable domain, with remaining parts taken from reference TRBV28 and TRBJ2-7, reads DVKVTQSSRYLVKRTGEKVFLECVQDMDHENMFWYRQDPGLGLRLIYFSYDVKMKEKGDIPEGYSVSREKKERFSLILESASTNQTSMYLCASSIGTSGSWYEQYFGPGTRLTVT.

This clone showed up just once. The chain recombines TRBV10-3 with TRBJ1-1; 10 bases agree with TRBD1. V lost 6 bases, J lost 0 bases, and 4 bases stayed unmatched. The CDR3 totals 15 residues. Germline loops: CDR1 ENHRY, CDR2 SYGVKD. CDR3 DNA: TGTGCCATCAGGGAGGGACAGGGGATGAACACTGAAGCTTTCTTT. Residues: CAIREGQGMNTEAFF.

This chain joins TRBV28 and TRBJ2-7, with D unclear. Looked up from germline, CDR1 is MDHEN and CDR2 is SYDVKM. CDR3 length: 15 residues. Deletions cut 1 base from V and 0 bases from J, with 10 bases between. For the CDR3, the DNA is TGTGCCAGCAGTTTATCTCGACATAGCTCCTACGAGCAGTACTTC. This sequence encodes CASSLSRHSSYEQYF.